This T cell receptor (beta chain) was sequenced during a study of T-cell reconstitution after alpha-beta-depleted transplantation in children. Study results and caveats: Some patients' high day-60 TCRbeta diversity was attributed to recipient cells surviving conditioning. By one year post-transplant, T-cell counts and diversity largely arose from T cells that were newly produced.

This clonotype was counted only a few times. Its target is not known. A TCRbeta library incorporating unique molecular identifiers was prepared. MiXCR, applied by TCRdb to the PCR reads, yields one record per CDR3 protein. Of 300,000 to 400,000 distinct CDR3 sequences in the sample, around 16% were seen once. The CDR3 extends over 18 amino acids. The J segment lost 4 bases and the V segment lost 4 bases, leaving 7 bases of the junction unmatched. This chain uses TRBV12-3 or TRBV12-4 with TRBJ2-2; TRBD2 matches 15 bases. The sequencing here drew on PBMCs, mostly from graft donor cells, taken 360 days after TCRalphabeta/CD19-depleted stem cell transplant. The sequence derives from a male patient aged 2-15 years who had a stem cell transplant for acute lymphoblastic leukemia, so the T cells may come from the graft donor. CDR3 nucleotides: TGTGCCAGCAGTTCCGAGGGACTAGCGGGAGGATTCACCGGGGAGCTGTTTTTT. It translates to CASSSEGLAGGFTGELFF.